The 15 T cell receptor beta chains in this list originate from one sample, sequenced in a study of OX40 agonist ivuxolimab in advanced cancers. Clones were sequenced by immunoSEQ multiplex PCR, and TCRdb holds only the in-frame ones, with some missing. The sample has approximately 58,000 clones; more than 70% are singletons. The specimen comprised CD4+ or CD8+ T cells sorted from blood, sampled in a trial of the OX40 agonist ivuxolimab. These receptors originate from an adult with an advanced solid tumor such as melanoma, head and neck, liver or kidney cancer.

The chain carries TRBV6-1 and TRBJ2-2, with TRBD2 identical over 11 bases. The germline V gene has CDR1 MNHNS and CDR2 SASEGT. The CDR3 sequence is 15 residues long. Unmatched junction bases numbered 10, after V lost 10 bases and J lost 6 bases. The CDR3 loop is CAIKFSGRAAGELFF. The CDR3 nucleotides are TGTGCCATCAAGTTTAGCGGGAGGGCCGCCGGGGAGCTGTTTTTT.

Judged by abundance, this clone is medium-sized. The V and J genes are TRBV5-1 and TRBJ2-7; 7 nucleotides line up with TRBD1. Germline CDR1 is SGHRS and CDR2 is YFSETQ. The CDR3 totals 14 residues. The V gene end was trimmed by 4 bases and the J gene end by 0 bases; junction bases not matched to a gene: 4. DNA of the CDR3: TGCGCCAGCAGCACAGGGGACACCTCCTACGAGCAGTACTTC. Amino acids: CASSTGDTSYEQYF. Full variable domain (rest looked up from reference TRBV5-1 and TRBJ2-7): KAGVTQTPRYLIKTRGQQVTLSCSPISGHRSVSWYQQTPGQGLQFLFEYFSETQRNKGNFPGRFSGRQFSNSRSEMNVSTLELGDSALYLCASSTGDTSYEQYFGPGTRLTVT.

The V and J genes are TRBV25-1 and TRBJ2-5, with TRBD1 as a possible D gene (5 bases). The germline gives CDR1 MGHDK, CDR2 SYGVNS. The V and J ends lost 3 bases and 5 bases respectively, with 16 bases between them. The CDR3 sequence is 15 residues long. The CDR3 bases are TGTGCCAGCAGTGACCCGGGTGGGGCTGGGGAGACCCAGTACTTC. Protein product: CASSDPGGAGETQYF.

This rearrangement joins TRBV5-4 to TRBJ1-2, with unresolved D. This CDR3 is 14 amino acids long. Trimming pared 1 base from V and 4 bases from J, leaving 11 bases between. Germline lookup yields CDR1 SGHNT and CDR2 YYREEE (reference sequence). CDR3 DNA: TGTGCCAGCAGCTTGCAGGACGGAATCTATGGCTACACCTTC. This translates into CASSLQDGIYGYTF.

DNA for the CDR3: TGCGCCAGCAGCTCGGCACAGGGGAATTCTAATGAAAAACTGTTTTTT. Protein sequence: CASSSAQGNSNEKLFF. The chain carries TRBV5-1 and TRBJ1-4; 7 bases line up with TRBD1. CDR3 length equals 16 residues. With V trimmed by 3 bases and J by 3 bases, 8 bases remained unmatched. Germline lookup yields CDR1 SGHRS and CDR2 YFSETQ.

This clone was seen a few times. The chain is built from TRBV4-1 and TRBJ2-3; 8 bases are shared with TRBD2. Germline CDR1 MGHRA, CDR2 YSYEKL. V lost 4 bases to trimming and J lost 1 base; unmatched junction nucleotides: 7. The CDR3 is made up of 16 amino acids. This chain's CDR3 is CASSRVGGAGTDTQYF. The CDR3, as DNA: TGCGCCAGCAGCCGTGTCGGGGGGGCCGGCACAGATACGCAGTATTTT.

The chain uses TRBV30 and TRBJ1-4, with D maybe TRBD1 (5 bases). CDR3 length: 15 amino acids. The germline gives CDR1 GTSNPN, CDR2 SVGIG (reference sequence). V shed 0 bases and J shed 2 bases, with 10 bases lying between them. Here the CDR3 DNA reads TGTGCCTGGAGTGTATATGGGGGGACTAATGAAAAACTGTTTTTT. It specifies CAWSVYGGTNEKLFF.

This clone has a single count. CDR3 sequence reads: CASRQGDYGYTF. CDR3 in DNA: TGTGCCAGCAGACAGGGGGACTATGGCTACACCTTC. This rearrangement joins TRBV7-9 to TRBJ1-2; TRBD1 matches 8 bases. Germline V gives CDR1 SEHNR, CDR2 FQNEAQ (reference sequence). This CDR3 has 12 residues. The V and J ends lost 6 bases and 3 bases, in that order; junction bases with no gene match: 0.

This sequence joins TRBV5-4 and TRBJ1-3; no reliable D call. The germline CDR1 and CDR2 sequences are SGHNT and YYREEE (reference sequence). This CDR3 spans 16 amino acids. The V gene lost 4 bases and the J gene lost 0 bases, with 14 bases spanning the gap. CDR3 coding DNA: TGTGCCAGCAGCCGCGAGGCGGCAGGCTCTGGAAACACCATATATTTT. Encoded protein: CASSREAAGSGNTIYF.

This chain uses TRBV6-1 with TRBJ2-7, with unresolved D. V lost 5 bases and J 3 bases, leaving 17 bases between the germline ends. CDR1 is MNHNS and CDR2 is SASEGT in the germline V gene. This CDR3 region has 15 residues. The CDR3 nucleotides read TGTGCCAGCAGTACCGGGCCAACGACTCACTACGAGCAGTACTTC. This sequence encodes CASSTGPTTHYEQYF.

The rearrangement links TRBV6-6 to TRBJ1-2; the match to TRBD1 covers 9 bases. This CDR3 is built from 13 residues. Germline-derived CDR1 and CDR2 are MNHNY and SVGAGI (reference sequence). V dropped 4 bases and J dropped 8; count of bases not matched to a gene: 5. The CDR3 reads CASSWGTGSGYTF. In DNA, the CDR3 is TGTGCCAGCAGTTGGGGGACAGGGTCCGGCTACACCTTC.

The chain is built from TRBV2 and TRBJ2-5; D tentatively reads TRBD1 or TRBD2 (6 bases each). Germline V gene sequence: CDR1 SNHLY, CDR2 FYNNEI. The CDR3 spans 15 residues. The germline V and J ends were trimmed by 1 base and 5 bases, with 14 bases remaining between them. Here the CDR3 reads CASSEGGAGSETQYF. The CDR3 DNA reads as TGTGCCAGCAGTGAAGGGGGGGCAGGGAGTGAGACCCAGTACTTC. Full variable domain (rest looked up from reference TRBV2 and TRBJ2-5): EPEVTQTPSHQVTQMGQEVILRCVPISNHLYFYWYRQILGQKVEFLVSFYNNEISEKSEIFDDQFSVERPDGSNFTLKIRSTKLEDSAMYFCASSEGGAGSETQYFGPGTRLLVL.

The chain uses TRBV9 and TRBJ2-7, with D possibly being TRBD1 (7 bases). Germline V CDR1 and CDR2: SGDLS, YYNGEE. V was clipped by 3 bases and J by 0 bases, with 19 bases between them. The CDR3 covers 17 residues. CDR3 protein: CASSAIQGRPSSYEQYF. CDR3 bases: TGTGCCAGCAGCGCCATACAGGGGAGGCCCAGCTCCTACGAGCAGTACTTC.

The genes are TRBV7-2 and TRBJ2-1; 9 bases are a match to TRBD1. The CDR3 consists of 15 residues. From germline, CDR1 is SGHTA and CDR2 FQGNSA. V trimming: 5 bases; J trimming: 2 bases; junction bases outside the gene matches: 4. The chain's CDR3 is CASSAGQGAYNEQFF. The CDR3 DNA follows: TGTGCCAGCAGCGCGGGACAGGGCGCCTACAATGAGCAGTTCTTC.

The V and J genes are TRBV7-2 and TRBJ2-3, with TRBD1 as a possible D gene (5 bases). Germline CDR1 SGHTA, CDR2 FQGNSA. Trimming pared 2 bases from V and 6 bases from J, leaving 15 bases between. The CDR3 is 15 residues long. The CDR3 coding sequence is TGTGCCAGCAGCTTACACTCAGGGTCTTCGGATACGCAGTATTTT. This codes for CASSLHSGSSDTQYF.